This T cell receptor beta chain was identified during a study of T cell changes during pregnancy in multiple sclerosis. Only in-frame clones appear in the TCRdb table, and some are missing; sequencing was by immunoSEQ multiplex PCR. The sample shows under 45,000 clones, roughly 92% of them seen only once. The receptor comes from a female donor in good health, enrolled as a control in a pregnancy study. Source: CD4+ T cells from peripheral blood mononuclear cells, taken in the third trimester of pregnancy.

The CDR3 region has the DNA TGTGCCAGCACGGTTCAGGGGGCACTAAACTATGGCTACACCTTC. It encodes CASTVQGALNYGYTF. The chain couples TRBV18 to TRBJ1-2; 8 bases match TRBD1. CDR1 and CDR2 (germline): KGHSH, LQKENI. This CDR3 is 15 amino acids long. Trimming cost V 8 bases and J 2 bases; bases outside gene matches: 10.